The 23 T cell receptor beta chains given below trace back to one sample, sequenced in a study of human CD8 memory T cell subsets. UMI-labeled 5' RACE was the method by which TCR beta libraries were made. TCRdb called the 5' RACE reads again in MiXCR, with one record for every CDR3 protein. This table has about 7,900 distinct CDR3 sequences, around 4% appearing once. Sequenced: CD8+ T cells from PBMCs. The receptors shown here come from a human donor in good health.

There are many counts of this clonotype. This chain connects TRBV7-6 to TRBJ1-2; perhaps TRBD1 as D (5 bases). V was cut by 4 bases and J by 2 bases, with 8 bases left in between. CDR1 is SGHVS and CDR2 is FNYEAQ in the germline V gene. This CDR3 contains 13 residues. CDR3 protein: CASSSGTNYGYTF. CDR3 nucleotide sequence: TGTGCCAGCAGCTCGGGGACCAACTATGGCTACACCTTC. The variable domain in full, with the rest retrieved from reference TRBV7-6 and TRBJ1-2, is GAGVSQSPRYKVTKRGQDVALRCDPISGHVSLYWYRQALGQGPEFLTYFNYEAQQDKSGLPNDRFSAERPEGSISTLTIQRTEQRDSAMYRCASSSGTNYGYTFGSGTRLTVV.

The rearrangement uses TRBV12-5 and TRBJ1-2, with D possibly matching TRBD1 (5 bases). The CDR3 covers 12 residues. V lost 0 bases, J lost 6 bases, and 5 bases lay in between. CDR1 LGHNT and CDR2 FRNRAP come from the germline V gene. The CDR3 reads CASGLVGDGYTF. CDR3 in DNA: TGTGCTAGTGGTTTGGTAGGGGATGGCTACACCTTC. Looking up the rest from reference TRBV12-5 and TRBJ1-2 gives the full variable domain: DARVTQTPRHKVTEMGQEVTMRCQPILGHNTVFWYRQTMMQGLELLAYFRNRAPLDDSGMPKDRFSAEMPDATLATLKIQPSEPRDSAVYFCASGLVGDGYTFGSGTRLTVV.

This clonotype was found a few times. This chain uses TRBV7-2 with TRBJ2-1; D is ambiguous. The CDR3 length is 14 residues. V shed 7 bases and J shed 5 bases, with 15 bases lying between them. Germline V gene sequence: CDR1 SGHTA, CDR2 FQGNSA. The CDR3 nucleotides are TGTGCCAGCAACGGGCGAATGTTCCACAATGAGCAGTTCTTC. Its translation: CASNGRMFHNEQFF.

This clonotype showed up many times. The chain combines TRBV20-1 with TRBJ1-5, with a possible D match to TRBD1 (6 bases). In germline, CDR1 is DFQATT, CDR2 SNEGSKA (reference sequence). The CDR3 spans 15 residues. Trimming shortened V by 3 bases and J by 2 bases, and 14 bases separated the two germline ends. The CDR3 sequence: CSASAGGGGNQPQHF. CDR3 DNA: TGCAGTGCTAGCGCCGGGGGGGGCGGCAATCAGCCCCAGCATTTT.

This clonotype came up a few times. CDR3 sequence: CASSVGGRTSSATGELFF. The CDR3 DNA sequence: TGTGCCAGCAGCGTAGGGGGCAGGACTAGTTCAGCTACCGGGGAGCTGTTTTTT. The V gene is TRBV9, the J gene TRBJ2-2; 7 bases map to TRBD2. J lost 5 bases, V lost 0 bases, and 13 bases had no gene match. Germline CDR1 is SGDLS and CDR2 is YYNGEE. The CDR3 is 18 amino acids.

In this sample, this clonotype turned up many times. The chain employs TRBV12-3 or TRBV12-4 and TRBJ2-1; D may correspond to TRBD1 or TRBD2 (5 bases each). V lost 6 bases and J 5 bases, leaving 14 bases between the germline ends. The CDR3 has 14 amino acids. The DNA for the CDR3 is TGTGCCAGCAGACCAGGGACCGGAAACAATGAGCAGTTCTTC. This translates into CASRPGTGNNEQFF.

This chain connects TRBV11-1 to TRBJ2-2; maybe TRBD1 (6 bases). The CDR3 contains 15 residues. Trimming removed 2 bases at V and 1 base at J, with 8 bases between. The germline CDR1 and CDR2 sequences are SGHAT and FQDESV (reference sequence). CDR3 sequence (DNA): TGTGCCAGCAGCTTATACAGGGAGAACACCGGGGAGCTGTTTTTT. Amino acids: CASSLYRENTGELFF.

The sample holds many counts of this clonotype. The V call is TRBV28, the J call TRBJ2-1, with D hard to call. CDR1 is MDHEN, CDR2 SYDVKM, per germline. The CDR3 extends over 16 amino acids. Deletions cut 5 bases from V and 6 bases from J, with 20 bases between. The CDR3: CASSALWAYASNEQFF. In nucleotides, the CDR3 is TGTGCCAGCAGTGCCCTCTGGGCCTACGCTTCCAATGAGCAGTTCTTC.

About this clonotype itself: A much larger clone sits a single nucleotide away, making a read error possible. The CDR3 region is CASSSHLTGRGEQYF. The CDR3 nucleotides are TGCGCCAGCAGCTCCCACCTGACAGGGAGGGGCGAGCAGTACTTC. The chain recombines TRBV5-1 with TRBJ2-7; D is possibly TRBD1 or TRBD2 (7 bases each). Per germline, CDR1 SGHRS and CDR2 YFSETQ. The CDR3 length is 15 residues. Trimming stripped 3 bases from V and 6 bases from J, with 19 bases between. Variable domain in full (rest from reference TRBV5-1 and TRBJ2-7): KAGVTQTPRYLIKTRGQQVTLSCSPISGHRSVSWYQQTPGQGLQFLFEYFSETQRNKGNFPGRFSGRQFSNSRSEMNVSTLELGDSALYLCASSSHLTGRGEQYFGPGTRLTVT.

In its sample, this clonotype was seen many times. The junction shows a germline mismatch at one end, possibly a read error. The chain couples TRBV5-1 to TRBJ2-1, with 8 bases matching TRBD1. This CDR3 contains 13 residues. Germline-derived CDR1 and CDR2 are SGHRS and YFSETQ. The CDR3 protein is CASSWTGFDGGKF. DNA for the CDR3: TGCGCCAGCAGCTGGACAGGGTTCGACGGGGGAAAATTC.

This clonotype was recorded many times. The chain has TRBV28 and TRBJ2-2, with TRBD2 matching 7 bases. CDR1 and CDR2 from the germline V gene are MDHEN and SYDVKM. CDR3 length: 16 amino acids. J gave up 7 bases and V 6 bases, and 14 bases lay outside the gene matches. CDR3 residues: CASSQLRTGGGGELFF. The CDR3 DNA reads TGTGCCAGCAGCCAACTCCGAACGGGGGGTGGCGGGGAGCTGTTTTTT.

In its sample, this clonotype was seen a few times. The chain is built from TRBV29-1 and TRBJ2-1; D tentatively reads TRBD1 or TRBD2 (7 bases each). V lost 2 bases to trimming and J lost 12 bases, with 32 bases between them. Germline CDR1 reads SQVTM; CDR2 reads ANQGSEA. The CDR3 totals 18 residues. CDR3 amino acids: CSVEIPETGTVWGGVQFF. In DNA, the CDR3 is TGCAGCGTTGAAATCCCCGAGACAGGGACGGTTTGGGGGGGCGTGCAGTTCTTC.

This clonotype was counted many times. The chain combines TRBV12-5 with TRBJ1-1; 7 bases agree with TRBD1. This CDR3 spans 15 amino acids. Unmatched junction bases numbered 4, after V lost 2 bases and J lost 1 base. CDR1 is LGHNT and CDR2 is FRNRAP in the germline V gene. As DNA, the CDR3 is TGTGCTAGTGGTTTGCGACAGGGAGAGAACACTGAAGCTTTCTTT. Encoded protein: CASGLRQGENTEAFF.

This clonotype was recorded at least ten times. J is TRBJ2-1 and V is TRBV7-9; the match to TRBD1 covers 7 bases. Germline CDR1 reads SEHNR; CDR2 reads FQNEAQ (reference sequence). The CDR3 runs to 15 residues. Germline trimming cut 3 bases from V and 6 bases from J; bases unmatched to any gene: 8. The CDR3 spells CASSFDRALSNEQFF. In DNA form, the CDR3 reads TGTGCCAGCAGCTTTGACAGGGCCCTATCCAATGAGCAGTTCTTC.

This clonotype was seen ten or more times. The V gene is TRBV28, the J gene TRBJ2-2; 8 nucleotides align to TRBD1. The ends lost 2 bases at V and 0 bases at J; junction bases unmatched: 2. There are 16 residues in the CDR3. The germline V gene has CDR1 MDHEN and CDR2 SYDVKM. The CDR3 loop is CASSLVTGANTGELFF. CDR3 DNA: TGTGCCAGCAGTTTAGTGACAGGGGCGAACACCGGGGAGCTGTTTTTT.

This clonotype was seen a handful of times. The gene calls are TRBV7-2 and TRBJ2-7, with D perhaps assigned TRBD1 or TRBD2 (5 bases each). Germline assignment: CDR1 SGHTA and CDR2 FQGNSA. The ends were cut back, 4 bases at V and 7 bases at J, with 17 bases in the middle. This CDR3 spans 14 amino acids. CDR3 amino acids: CASSSGPPSIEQYF. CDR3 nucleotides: TGTGCCAGCAGCTCGGGACCACCCTCAATTGAGCAGTACTTC. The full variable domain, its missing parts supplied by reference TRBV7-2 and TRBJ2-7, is GAGVSQSPSNKVTEKGKDVELRCDPISGHTALYWYRQSLGQGLEFLIYFQGNSAPDKSGLPSDRFSAERTGGSVSTLTIQRTQQEDSAVYLCASSSGPPSIEQYFGPGTRLTVT.

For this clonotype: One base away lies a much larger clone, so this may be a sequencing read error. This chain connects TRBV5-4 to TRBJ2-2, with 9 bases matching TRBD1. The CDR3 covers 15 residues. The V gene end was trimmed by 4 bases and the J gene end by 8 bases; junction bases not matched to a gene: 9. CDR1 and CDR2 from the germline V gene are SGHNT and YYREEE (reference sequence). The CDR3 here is CASSPRGQGGGELFF. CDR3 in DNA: TGTGCCAGCAGCCCGCGGGGACAGGGAGGTGGGGAGCTGTTTTTT.

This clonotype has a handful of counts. CDR3 nucleotide sequence: TGTGCCACCGTTATCCCGAGCTCCTACGAGCAGTACTTC. This sequence encodes CATVIPSSYEQYF. The chain employs TRBV2 and TRBJ2-7; D not certain. Trimming removed 10 bases at V and 0 bases at J, with 13 bases between. There are 13 residues in the CDR3. CDR1 and CDR2 (germline): SNHLY, FYNNEI.

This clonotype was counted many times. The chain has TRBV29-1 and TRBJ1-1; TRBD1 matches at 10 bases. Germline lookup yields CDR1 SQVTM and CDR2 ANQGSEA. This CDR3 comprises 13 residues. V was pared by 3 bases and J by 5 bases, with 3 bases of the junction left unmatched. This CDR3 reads CSVDRQGATEAFF. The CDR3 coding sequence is TGCAGCGTTGATCGACAGGGGGCAACTGAAGCTTTCTTT.

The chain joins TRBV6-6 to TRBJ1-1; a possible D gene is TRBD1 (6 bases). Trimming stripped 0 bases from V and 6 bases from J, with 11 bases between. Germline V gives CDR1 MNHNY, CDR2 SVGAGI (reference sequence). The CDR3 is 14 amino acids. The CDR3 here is CASSYSTGRAEAFF. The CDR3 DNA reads TGTGCCAGCAGTTACTCCACAGGGCGGGCTGAAGCTTTCTTT.

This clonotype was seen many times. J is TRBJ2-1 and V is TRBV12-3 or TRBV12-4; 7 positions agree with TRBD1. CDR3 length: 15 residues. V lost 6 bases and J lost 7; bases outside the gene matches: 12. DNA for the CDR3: TGTGCCAGCAGCCTTCCCCTGGGACAGATGAATGAGCAGTTCTTC. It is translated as CASSLPLGQMNEQFF.

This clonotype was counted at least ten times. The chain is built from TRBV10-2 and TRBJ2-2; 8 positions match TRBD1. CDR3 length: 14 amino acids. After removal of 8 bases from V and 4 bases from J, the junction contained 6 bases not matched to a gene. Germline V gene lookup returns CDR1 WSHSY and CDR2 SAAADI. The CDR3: CASQGAASTGELFF. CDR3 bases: TGCGCCAGCCAGGGGGCCGCGAGCACCGGGGAGCTGTTTTTT.

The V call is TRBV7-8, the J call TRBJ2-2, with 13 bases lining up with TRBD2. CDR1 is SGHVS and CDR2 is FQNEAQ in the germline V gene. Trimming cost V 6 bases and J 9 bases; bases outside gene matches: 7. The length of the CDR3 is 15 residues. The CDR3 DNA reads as TGTGCCAGCAGTAGGACTAGCGGGGGAGGCCGGGAGCTGTTTTTT. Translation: CASSRTSGGGRELFF.